One sample yielded the 28 T cell receptor beta chains listed below, sequenced in a study of siplizumab effects on memory and regulatory T cells. Assay used: immunoSEQ multiplex PCR; TCRdb lists only in-frame clones, some missing. The table includes approximately 120,000 clones, around 90% detected once. The material sequenced was Tregs sorted from blood. Receptor source: a human donor in good health.

V usage is TRBV5-1 and J usage is TRBJ2-3; unclear D gene. CDR3 length: 13 residues. CDR1 and CDR2 from the germline V gene are SGHRS and YFSETQ. The germline V and J ends were trimmed by 1 base and 3 bases, with 6 bases remaining between them. CDR3: CASSLSPTDTQYF. For the CDR3, the DNA is TGCGCCAGCAGCTTGTCACCTACAGATACGCAGTATTTT.

The chain carries TRBV7-9 and TRBJ1-4, with D perhaps TRBD1 (5 bases). Per the germline V gene, CDR1 is SEHNR and CDR2 is FQNEAQ (reference sequence). The ends were cut back, 9 bases at V and 8 bases at J, with 16 bases in the middle. This CDR3 is built from 13 residues. The CDR3 DNA follows: TGTGCCAGTCGAGCGGCAGAGGGGGAAAAACTGTTTTTT. This codes for CASRAAEGEKLFF.

This sequence joins TRBV6-5 and TRBJ1-1; D is uncertain. Germline loops: CDR1 MNHEY, CDR2 SVGAGI. V was shortened by 6 bases and J by 9 bases, with 11 bases between the two germline ends. The CDR3 is made up of 11 amino acids. CDR3 in amino acids: CASSTGPKAFF. CDR3 nucleotides: TGTGCCAGCAGCACGGGCCCTAAAGCTTTCTTT.

This chain joins TRBV6-5 and TRBJ2-2; 9 bases fit TRBD2. Trimming removed 1 base from V and 7 bases from J; junction bases left unmatched: 4. The CDR3 runs to 15 residues. Germline lookup yields CDR1 MNHEY and CDR2 SVGAGI. The CDR3 DNA follows: TGTGCCAGCAGTTACTTGGGACTAGCAGGCGGGGAGCTGTTTTTT. Amino acid sequence: CASSYLGLAGGELFF.

This clone has just one count. J is TRBJ1-1 and V is TRBV6-1; D is unclear. V was clipped by 2 bases and J by 0 bases, with 13 bases between them. CDR1 and CDR2 from the germline V gene are MNHNS and SASEGT. The CDR3 covers 16 residues. The CDR3 nucleotides read TGTGCCAGCAGTGAACCGGGTCGGCTCTTGAACACTGAAGCTTTCTTT. Amino acids: CASSEPGRLLNTEAFF.

This clone turned up a few times. The chain joins TRBV30 to TRBJ2-7; no clear D gene. Trimming took 1 base from V and 4 from J, leaving 5 bases between them. Germline CDR1 is GTSNPN and CDR2 is SVGIG (reference sequence). The CDR3 has 11 amino acids. CDR3 bases: TGTGCCTGGAGTGGTCCTTACGAGCAGTACTTC. Protein: CAWSGPYEQYF.

This rearrangement joins TRBV7-2 to TRBJ2-5; 8 bases map to TRBD2. Germline trimming cut 5 bases from V and 7 bases from J; bases unmatched to any gene: 12. Germline V gives CDR1 SGHTA, CDR2 FQGNSA. The CDR3 runs to 15 residues. The CDR3 spells CASSRLGAGAGTQYF. In DNA form, the CDR3 reads TGTGCCAGCAGCCGCTTAGGAGCGGGGGCCGGGACCCAGTACTTC. Together with reference TRBV7-2 and TRBJ2-5, the CDR3 gives the full variable domain: GAGVSQSPSNKVTEKGKDVELRCDPISGHTALYWYRQSLGQGLEFLIYFQGNSAPDKSGLPSDRFSAERTGGSVSTLTIQRTQQEDSAVYLCASSRLGAGAGTQYFGPGTRLLVL.

The chain couples TRBV18 to TRBJ1-2; TRBD1 is a possible D gene (5 bases). CDR3 length: 14 residues. Germline values: CDR1 KGHSH, CDR2 LQKENI. V shed 3 bases and J shed 9 bases, with 17 bases lying between them. The CDR3 loop reads CASSPGRDLVRYTF. CDR3 sequence (DNA): TGTGCCAGCTCACCGGGGAGGGACCTCGTGCGCTACACCTTC. The variable domain in full, with the rest retrieved from reference TRBV18 and TRBJ1-2, is NAGVMQNPRHLVRRRGQEARLRCSPMKGHSHVYWYRQLPEEGLKFMVYLQKENIIDESGMPKERFSAEFPKEGPSILRIQQVVRGDSAAYFCASSPGRDLVRYTFGSGTRLTVV.

This chain links TRBV7-2 with TRBJ2-7; TRBD2 might be the D (5 bases). Trimming removed 4 bases at V and 0 bases at J, with 10 bases between. Germline V gene data show CDR1 as SGHTA and CDR2 as FQGNSA. This CDR3 comprises 14 residues. CDR3 loop: CASSWTVPSYEQYF. The CDR3 DNA reads TGTGCCAGCAGCTGGACTGTACCCTCCTACGAGCAGTACTTC.

V is TRBV10-2 and J is TRBJ2-7; TRBD2 might be the D (5 bases). Looked up from germline, CDR1 is WSHSY and CDR2 is SAAADI. Trimming removed 6 bases at V and 3 bases at J, with 12 bases between. The CDR3 runs 13 residues. This CDR3 reads CASSRTRDYEQYF. CDR3 DNA: TGCGCCAGCAGCCGTACTAGGGACTACGAGCAGTACTTC.

This chain joins TRBV5-6 and TRBJ2-3, with 9 bases lining up with TRBD1. The CDR3 is 15 residues long. Germline V gene lookup returns CDR1 SGHDT and CDR2 YYEEEE. V shed 4 bases and J 3 bases; nucleotides not matched to a gene: 6. The chain's CDR3 is CASSRTGDPTDTQYF. Written as DNA, the CDR3 is TGTGCCAGCAGCAGGACAGGGGATCCGACAGATACGCAGTATTTT.

This chain connects TRBV10-3 to TRBJ2-3; TRBD2 is a possible D gene (5 bases). The CDR3 consists of 13 residues. Germline CDR1 ENHRY, CDR2 SYGVKD. Trimming cost V 11 bases and J 0 bases, with 12 bases left between them. CDR3 amino acids: CAALGLSTDTQYF. The CDR3 region has the DNA TGTGCCGCCCTAGGACTGAGCACAGATACGCAGTATTTT.

The V and J genes are TRBV19 and TRBJ1-3, with D perhaps matching TRBD1 (5 bases). CDR3 length: 16 amino acids. Germline values: CDR1 LNHDA, CDR2 SQIVND (reference sequence). V lost 3 bases and J lost 0, with 12 bases in between. The CDR3 here is CASSIGDLSSGNTIYF. CDR3 coding DNA: TGTGCCAGTAGTATTGGGGACCTAAGCTCTGGAAACACCATATATTTT.

This chain links TRBV5-3 with TRBJ2-4; D uncertain. TRBV5-3 is labeled an ORF, and its function is uncertain. With 1 base removed from V and 3 bases from J, the gap between germline ends came to 17 bases. This CDR3 contains 17 residues. The CDR3 DNA is TGTGCCAGAAGCTTGATTTATCCTTCTCCCGTCAAAAACATTCAGTACTTC. This codes for CARSLIYPSPVKNIQYF.

This chain connects TRBV2 to TRBJ2-7, with a possible D match to TRBD1 (8 bases). Germline lookup yields CDR1 SNHLY and CDR2 FYNNEI. Between the trimmed V and J ends, which lost 7 bases and 12 bases, there was a span of 22 bases. CDR3 length: 13 residues. The CDR3 coding sequence is TGTGCCAGCACTAGCCTTAAGGACAGGGAGGGGTACTTC. Protein product: CASTSLKDREGYF.

This chain links TRBV20-1 with TRBJ1-2; no firm D call. Germline lookup yields CDR1 DFQATT and CDR2 SNEGSKA (reference sequence). This CDR3 spans 11 amino acids. V was shortened by 3 bases and J by 3 bases, with 5 bases between the two germline ends. As DNA, the CDR3 is TGCAGTGCTAGTGAACACTATGGCTACACCTTC. Translating it yields CSASEHYGYTF.

This rearrangement joins TRBV10-3 to TRBJ2-7, with TRBD2 matching over 13 bases. From germline, CDR1 is ENHRY and CDR2 SYGVKD. The V and J ends lost 0 bases and 10 bases, in that order; junction bases with no gene match: 6. This CDR3 region has 15 residues. CDR3 nucleotide sequence: TGTGCCATCAGTGAGTCCCCGCGACTAGCGGGAGGACAGTACTTC. This translates into CAISESPRLAGGQYF.

The gene calls are TRBV7-9 and TRBJ1-2; 7 nucleotides agree with TRBD1. CDR3 length equals 17 residues. V gave up 1 base and J gave up 1 base; unmatched junction bases: 9. CDR1 is SEHNR, CDR2 FQNEAQ, per germline (reference sequence). The DNA of the CDR3 is TGTGCCAGCAGCTTAGGCCCAGAGACAGGGCGTAACTATGGCTACACCTTC. Protein: CASSLGPETGRNYGYTF.

The chain links TRBV5-1 to TRBJ2-2, with TRBD2 matching 12 bases. J lost 3 bases, V lost 0 bases, and 6 bases had no gene match. The CDR3 totals 18 residues. Germline V gene lookup returns CDR1 SGHRS and CDR2 YFSETQ. CDR3 nucleotide sequence: TGCGCCAGCAGCTTGGGACTAGCGGGAGTTAAGGACACCGGGGAGCTGTTTTTT. Translated, it gives CASSLGLAGVKDTGELFF. Drawing the rest from reference TRBV5-1 and TRBJ2-2, the complete variable domain is KAGVTQTPRYLIKTRGQQVTLSCSPISGHRSVSWYQQTPGQGLQFLFEYFSETQRNKGNFPGRFSGRQFSNSRSEMNVSTLELGDSALYLCASSLGLAGVKDTGELFFGEGSRLTVL.

The chain carries TRBV28 and TRBJ2-7, with 8 bases fitting TRBD1. The CDR3 consists of 13 residues. With V trimmed by 8 bases and J by 4 bases, 7 bases remained unmatched. CDR1 is MDHEN and CDR2 is SYDVKM in the germline V gene. For the CDR3, the DNA is TGTGCCAGCCGGACAGGGCATTATTACGAGCAGTACTTC. Translated, it gives CASRTGHYYEQYF.

This clone was seen a handful of times. This chain connects TRBV11-2 to TRBJ2-7; unclear D gene. The CDR3 loop spans 11 amino acids. Trimming left V 1 base short and J 3 bases short, with 1 base between. Germline V CDR1 and CDR2: SGHAT, FQNNGV. The CDR3 region has the DNA TGTGCCAGCAGCTTAGTCTACGAGCAGTACTTC. Translating it yields CASSLVYEQYF.

The chain links TRBV14 to TRBJ1-2; D remains unclear. Germline CDR1 reads SGHDN; CDR2 reads FVKESK. The length of the CDR3 is 13 residues. V shed 4 bases and J shed 2 bases, with 8 bases lying between them. CDR3 sequence (DNA): TGTGCCAGCAGCCCCGCCTCAAACTATGGCTACACCTTC. Translating gives CASSPASNYGYTF. Supplemented by reference TRBV14 and TRBJ1-2, the full variable domain reads EAGVTQFPSHSVIEKGQTVTLRCDPISGHDNLYWYRRVMGKEIKFLLHFVKESKQDESGMPNNRFLAERTGGTYSTLKVQPAELEDSGVYFCASSPASNYGYTFGSGTRLTVV.

Details on this clone: Distinct nucleotide sequences in the sample also encode this CDR3. This chain links TRBV6-6 with TRBJ1-1; possible D gene TRBD1, 5 bases. V lost 4 bases to trimming and J lost 3 bases, with 9 bases between them. Germline lookup yields CDR1 MNHNY and CDR2 SVGAGI (reference sequence). The CDR3 contains 13 residues. This CDR3 is CASSSQGYTEAFF. The CDR3 DNA follows: TGTGCCAGCAGTTCCCAGGGTTACACTGAAGCTTTCTTT.

This chain links TRBV23-1 with TRBJ1-6; D is perhaps TRBD1 (5 bases). TRBV23-1 carries the ORF label, with uncertain function. CDR3 length equals 15 residues. V lost 6 bases, J lost 5 bases, and 14 bases lay in between. CDR3 in DNA: TGCGCCAGCAGACAAAACCAGGGCCATAATTCACCCCTCCACTTT. Amino acids: CASRQNQGHNSPLHF.

This chain links TRBV6-5 with TRBJ1-5; D ambiguous. Germline V lookup: CDR1 MNHEY, CDR2 SVGAGI. This CDR3 has 16 amino acids. Trimming took 0 bases from V and 2 from J, leaving 11 bases between them. The CDR3 DNA reads as TGTGCCAGCAGTTACTCGAGCAGAGGCGGCAATCAGCCCCAGCATTTT. This sequence encodes CASSYSSRGGNQPQHF.

V is TRBV9 and J is TRBJ2-3; D gene unclear. The CDR3 length is 16 residues. Trimming took 6 bases from V and 0 from J, leaving 17 bases between them. Germline loops: CDR1 SGDLS, CDR2 YYNGEE. The CDR3 reads CASTQTPFSSTDTQYF. The CDR3 coding sequence is TGTGCCAGCACCCAAACACCCTTTTCTAGCACAGATACGCAGTATTTT.

CDR3 amino acids: CASSYRGGANVLTF. In nucleotides, the CDR3 is TGCGCCAGCAGCTACAGAGGTGGGGCCAACGTCCTGACTTTC. The rearrangement uses TRBV5-1 and TRBJ2-6, with D unclear. V was shortened by 3 bases and J by 3 bases, with 7 bases between the two germline ends. Looked up from germline, CDR1 is SGHRS and CDR2 is YFSETQ. This CDR3 spans 14 amino acids.

This clone was detected once. V gene TRBV7-9 combines with J gene TRBJ2-2; D is unresolved. This CDR3 is 15 amino acids long. Germline V gene data show CDR1 as SEHNR and CDR2 as FQNEAQ (reference sequence). The germline V and J ends were trimmed by 3 bases and 4 bases, with 12 bases remaining between them. The CDR3 reads CASSLGPASTGELFF. The CDR3 nucleotides are TGTGCCAGCAGCTTGGGTCCAGCAAGCACCGGGGAGCTGTTTTTT.